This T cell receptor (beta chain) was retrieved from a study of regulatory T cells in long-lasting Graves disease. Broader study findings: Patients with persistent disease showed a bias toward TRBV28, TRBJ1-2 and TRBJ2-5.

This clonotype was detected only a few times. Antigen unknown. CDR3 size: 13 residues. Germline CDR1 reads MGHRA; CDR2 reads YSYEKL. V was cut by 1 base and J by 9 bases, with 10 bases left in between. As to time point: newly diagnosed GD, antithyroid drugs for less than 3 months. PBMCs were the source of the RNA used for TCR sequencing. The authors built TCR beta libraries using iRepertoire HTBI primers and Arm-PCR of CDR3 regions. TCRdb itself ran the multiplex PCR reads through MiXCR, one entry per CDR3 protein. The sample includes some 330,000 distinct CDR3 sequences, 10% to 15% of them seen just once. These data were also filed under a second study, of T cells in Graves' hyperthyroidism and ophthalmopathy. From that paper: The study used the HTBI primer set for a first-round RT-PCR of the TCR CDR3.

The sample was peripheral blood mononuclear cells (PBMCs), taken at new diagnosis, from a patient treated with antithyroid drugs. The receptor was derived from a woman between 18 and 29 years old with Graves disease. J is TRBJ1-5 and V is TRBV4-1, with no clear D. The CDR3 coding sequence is TGCGCCAGCAGCCAAGGGAGCGGGCGGCCCCAGCATTTT. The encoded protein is CASSQGSGRPQHF.